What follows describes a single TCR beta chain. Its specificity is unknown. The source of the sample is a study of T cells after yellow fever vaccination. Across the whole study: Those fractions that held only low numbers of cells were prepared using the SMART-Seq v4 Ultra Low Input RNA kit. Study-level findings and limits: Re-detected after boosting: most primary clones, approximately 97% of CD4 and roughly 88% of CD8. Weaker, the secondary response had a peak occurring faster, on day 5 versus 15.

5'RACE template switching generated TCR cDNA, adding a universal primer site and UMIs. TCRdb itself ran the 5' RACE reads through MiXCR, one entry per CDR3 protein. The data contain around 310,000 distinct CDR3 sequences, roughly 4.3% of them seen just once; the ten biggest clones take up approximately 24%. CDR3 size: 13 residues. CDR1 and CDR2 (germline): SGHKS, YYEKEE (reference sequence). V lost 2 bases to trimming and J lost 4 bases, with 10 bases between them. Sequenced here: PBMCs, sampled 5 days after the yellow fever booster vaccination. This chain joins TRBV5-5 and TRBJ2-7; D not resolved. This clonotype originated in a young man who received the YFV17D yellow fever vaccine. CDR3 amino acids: CASSFHPEYEQYF. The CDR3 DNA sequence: TGTGCCAGCAGCTTTCACCCAGAATACGAGCAGTACTTC.